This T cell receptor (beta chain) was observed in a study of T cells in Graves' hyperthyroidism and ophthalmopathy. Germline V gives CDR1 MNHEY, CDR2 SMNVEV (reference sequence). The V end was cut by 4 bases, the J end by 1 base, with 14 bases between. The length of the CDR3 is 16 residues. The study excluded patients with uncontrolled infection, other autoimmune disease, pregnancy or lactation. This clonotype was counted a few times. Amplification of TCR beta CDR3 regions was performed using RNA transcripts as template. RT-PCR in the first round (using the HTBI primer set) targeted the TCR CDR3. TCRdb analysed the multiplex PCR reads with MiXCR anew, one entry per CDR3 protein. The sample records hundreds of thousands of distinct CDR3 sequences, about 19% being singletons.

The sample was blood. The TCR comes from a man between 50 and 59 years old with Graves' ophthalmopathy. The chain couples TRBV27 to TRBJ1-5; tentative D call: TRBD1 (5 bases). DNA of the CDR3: TGTGCCAGCAGTTCTATGGCAGGGTCGAGCAATCAGCCCCAGCATTTT. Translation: CASSSMAGSSNQPQHF.